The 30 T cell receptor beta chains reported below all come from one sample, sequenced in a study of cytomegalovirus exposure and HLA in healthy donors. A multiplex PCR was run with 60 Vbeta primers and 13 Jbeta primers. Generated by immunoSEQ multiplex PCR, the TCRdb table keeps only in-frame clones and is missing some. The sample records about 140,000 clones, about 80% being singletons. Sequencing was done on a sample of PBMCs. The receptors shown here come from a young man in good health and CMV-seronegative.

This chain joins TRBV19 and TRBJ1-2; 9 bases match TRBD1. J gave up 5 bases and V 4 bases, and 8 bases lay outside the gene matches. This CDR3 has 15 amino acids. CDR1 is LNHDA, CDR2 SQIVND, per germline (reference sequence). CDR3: CASSRSTGQGYGYTF. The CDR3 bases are TGTGCCAGTAGTAGAAGCACGGGACAGGGATATGGCTACACCTTC.

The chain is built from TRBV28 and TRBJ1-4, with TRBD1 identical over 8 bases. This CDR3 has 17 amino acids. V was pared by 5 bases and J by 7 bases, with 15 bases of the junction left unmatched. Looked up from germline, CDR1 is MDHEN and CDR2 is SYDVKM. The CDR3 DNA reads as TGTGCCAGCAGTCAACCCCCAGGGGGCGGTCAAATTGAAAAACTGTTTTTT. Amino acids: CASSQPPGGGQIEKLFF.

The CDR3 DNA is TGTGCCAGCAGCAGTACATCGTATGGCTACACCTTC. It codes for CASSSTSYGYTF. This chain joins TRBV28 and TRBJ1-2; D gene ambiguous. V was pared by 6 bases and J by 5 bases, with 10 bases between. Per germline, CDR1 MDHEN and CDR2 SYDVKM. The CDR3 length is 12 residues.

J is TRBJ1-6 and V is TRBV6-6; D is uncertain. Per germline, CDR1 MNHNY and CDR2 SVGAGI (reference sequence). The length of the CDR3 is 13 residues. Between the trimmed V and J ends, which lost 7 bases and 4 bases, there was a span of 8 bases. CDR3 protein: CASTSQYNSPLHF. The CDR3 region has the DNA TGTGCCAGCACCTCACAGTATAATTCACCCCTCCACTTT.

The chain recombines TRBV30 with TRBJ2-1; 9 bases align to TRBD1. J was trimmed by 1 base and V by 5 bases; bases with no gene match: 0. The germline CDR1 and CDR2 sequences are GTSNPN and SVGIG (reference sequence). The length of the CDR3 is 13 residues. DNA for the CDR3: TGTGCCTGGGGACAGGGGTCCTACAATGAGCAGTTCTTC. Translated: CAWGQGSYNEQFF.

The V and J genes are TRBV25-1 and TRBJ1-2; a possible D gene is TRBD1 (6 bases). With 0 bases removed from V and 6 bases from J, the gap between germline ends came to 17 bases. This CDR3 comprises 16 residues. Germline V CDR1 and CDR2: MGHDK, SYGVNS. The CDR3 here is CASSEYHRVLLDGYTF. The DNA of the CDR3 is TGTGCCAGCAGTGAATACCACAGGGTGTTGTTGGATGGCTACACCTTC.

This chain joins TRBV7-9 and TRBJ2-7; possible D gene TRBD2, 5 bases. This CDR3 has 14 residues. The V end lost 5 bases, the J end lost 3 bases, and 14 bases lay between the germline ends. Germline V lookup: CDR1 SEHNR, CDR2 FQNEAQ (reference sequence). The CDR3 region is CASSRDWESYEQYF. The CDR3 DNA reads TGTGCCAGCAGCAGAGACTGGGAGAGCTACGAGCAGTACTTC.

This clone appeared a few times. CDR3 in DNA: TGTGCCAGCAGTTCCTCTCTAGCGGGGGCTTACAATGAGCAGTTCTTC. Protein product: CASSSSLAGAYNEQFF. The rearrangement uses TRBV28 and TRBJ2-1; 10 positions match TRBD2. The CDR3 runs 16 residues. The germline V gene has CDR1 MDHEN and CDR2 SYDVKM. After removal of 4 bases from V and 4 bases from J, the junction contained 7 bases not matched to a gene.

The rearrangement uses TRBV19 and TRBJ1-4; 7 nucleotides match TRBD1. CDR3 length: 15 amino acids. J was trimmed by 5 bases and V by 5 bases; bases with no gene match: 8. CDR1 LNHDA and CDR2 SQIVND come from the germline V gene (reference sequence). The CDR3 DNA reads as TGTGCCAGTAGTGCGCGGGACAGCCTCAATGAAAAACTGTTTTTT. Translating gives CASSARDSLNEKLFF.

CDR3 region: CASSARGLGGYTF. The CDR3 nucleotides are TGTGCCAGCAGTGCCAGGGGGCTTGGTGGCTACACCTTC. V is TRBV2 and J is TRBJ1-2; 8 bases are a match to TRBD1. V lost 4 bases, J lost 7 bases, and 5 bases stayed unmatched. This CDR3 has 13 amino acids. The germline gives CDR1 SNHLY, CDR2 FYNNEI.

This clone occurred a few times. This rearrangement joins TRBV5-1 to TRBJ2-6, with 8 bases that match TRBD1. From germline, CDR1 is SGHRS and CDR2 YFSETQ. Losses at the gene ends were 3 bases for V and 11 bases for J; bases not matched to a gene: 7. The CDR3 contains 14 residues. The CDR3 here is CASSWGQDRDVLTF. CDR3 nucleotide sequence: TGCGCCAGCAGCTGGGGACAGGATCGCGACGTCCTGACTTTC.

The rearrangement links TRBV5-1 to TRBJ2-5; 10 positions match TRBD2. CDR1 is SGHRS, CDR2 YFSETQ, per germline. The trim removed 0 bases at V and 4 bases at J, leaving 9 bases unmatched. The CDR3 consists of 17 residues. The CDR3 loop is CASSLGYTSGRAETQYF. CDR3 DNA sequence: TGCGCCAGCAGCTTGGGGTATACCAGCGGGAGGGCAGAGACCCAGTACTTC.

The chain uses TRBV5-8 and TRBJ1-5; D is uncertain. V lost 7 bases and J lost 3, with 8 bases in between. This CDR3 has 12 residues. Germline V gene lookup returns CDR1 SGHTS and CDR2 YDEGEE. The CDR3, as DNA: TGTGCCAGCGGGCAGATCAATCAGCCCCAGCATTTT. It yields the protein CASGQINQPQHF.

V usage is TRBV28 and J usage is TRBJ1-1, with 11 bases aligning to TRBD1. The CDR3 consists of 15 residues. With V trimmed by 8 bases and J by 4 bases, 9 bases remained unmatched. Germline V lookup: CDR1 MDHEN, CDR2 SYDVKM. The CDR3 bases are TGTGCCAGCGCGGACCCCGGGACAGGGGGCACTGAAGCTTTCTTT. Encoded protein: CASADPGTGGTEAFF.

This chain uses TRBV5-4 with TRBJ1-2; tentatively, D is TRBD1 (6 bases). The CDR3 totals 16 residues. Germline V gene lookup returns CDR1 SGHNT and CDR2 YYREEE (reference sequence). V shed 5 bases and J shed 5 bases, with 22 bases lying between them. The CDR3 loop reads CASRSMGGPRGYGYTF. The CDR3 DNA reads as TGTGCCAGCAGATCCATGGGGGGGCCGAGGGGGTATGGCTACACCTTC.

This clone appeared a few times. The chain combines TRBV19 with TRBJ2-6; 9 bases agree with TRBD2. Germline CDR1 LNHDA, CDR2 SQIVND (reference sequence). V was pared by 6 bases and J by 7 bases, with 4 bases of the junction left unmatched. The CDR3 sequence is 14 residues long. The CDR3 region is CASRAGGFANVLTF. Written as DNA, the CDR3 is TGTGCCAGTAGGGCGGGAGGGTTTGCCAACGTCCTGACTTTC.

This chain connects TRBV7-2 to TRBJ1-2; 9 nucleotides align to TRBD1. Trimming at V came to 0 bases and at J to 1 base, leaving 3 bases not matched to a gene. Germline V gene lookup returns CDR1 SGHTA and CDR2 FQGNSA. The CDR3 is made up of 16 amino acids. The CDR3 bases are TGTGCCAGCAGCTTAGCGGGACAGGGAGTTAACTATGGCTACACCTTC. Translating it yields CASSLAGQGVNYGYTF.

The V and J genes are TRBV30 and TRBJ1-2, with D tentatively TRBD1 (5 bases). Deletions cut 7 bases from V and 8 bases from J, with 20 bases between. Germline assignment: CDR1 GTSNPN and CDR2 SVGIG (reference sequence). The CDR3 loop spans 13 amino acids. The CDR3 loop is CASSPTGGYGYTF. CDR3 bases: TGTGCCTCCTCCCCGACGGGGGGTTACGGCTACACCTTC.

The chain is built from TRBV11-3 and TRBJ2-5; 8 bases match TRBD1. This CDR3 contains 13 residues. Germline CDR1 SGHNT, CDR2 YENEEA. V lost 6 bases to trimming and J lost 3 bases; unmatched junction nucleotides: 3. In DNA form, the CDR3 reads TGTGCCAGCAGGGGGACAGGTGAAGAGACCCAGTACTTC. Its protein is CASRGTGEETQYF.

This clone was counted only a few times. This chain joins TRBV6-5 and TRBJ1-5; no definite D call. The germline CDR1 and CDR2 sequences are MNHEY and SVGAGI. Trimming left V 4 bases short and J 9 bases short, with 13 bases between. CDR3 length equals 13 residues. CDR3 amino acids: CASSLTRGRPQHF. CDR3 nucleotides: TGTGCCAGCAGTTTGACCCGAGGGCGGCCCCAGCATTTT.

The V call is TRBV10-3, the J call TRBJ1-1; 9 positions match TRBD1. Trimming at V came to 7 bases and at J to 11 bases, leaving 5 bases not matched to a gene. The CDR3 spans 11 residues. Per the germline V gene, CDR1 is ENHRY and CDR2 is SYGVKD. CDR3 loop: CAIKGTGTAFF. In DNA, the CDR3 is TGTGCCATCAAAGGGACAGGGACCGCTTTCTTT.

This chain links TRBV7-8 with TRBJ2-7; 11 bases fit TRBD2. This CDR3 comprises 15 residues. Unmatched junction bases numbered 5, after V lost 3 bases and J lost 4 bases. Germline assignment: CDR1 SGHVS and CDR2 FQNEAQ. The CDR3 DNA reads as TGTGCCAGCAGCTTCACGGGACTAGCGGAGTACGAGCAGTACTTC. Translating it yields CASSFTGLAEYEQYF.

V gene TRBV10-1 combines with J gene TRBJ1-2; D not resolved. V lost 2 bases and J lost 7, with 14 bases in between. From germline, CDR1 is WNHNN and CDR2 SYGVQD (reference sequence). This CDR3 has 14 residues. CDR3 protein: CASSEDPGRGGYTF. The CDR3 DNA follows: TGCGCCAGCAGTGAGGACCCGGGAAGAGGTGGCTACACCTTC.

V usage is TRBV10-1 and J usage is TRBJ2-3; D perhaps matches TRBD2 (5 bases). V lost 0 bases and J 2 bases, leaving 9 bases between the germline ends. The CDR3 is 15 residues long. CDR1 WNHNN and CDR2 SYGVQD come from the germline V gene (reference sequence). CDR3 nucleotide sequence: TGCGCCAGCAGTGAGTCCGGGATTACCACAGATACGCAGTATTTT. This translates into CASSESGITTDTQYF.

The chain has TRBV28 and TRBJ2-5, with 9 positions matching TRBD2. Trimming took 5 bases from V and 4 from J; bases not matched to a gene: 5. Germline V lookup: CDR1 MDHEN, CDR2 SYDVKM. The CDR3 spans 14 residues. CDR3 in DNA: TGTGCCAGCAGTCCCGGGACTAGCTTAGAGACCCAGTACTTC. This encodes CASSPGTSLETQYF.

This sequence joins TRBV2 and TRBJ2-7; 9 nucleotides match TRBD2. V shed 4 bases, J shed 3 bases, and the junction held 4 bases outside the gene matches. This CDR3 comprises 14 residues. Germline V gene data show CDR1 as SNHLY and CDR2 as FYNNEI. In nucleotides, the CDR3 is TGTGCCAGCAGTGTGCTAGCGGGACGCTACGAGCAGTACTTC. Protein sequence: CASSVLAGRYEQYF.

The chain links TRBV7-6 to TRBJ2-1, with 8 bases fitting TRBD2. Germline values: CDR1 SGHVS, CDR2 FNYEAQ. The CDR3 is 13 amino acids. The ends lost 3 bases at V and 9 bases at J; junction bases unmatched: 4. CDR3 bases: TGTGCCAGCAGCTTTATGACTAGCGCTGAGCAGTTCTTC. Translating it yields CASSFMTSAEQFF.

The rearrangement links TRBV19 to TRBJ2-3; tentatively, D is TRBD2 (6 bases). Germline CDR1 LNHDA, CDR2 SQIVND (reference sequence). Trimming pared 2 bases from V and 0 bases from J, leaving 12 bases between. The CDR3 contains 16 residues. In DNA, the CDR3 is TGTGCCAGTAGTATACTCGGGGGTACTAGCACAGATACGCAGTATTTT. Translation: CASSILGGTSTDTQYF.

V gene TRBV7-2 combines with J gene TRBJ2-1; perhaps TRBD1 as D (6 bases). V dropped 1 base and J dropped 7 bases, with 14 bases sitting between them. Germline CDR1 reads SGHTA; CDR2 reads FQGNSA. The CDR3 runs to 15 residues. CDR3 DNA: TGTGCCAGCAGCTTAGGGGGGCTGCACCGGAATGAGCAGTTCTTC. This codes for CASSLGGLHRNEQFF.

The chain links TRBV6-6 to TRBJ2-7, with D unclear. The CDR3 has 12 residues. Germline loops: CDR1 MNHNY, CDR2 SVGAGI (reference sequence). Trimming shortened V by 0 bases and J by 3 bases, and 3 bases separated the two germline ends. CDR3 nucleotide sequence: TGTGCCAGCAGTTACTCTAACTACGAGCAGTACTTC. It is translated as CASSYSNYEQYF.